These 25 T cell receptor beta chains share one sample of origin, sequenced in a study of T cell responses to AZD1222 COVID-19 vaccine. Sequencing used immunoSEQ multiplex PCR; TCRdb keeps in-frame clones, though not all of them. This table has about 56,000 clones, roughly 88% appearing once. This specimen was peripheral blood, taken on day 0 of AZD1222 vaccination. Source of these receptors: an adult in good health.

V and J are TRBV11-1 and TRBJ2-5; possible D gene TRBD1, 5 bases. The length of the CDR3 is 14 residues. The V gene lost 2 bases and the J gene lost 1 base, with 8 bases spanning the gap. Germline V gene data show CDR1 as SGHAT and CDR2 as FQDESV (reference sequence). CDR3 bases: TGTGCCAGCAGCTTAAGGCAGGGCCAAGAGACCCAGTACTTC. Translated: CASSLRQGQETQYF. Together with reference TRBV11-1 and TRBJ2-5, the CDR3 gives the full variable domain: EAEVAQSPRYKITEKSQAVAFWCDPISGHATLYWYRQILGQGPELLVQFQDESVVDDSQLPKDRFSAERLKGVDSTLKIQPAELGDSAMYLCASSLRQGQETQYFGPGTRLLVL.

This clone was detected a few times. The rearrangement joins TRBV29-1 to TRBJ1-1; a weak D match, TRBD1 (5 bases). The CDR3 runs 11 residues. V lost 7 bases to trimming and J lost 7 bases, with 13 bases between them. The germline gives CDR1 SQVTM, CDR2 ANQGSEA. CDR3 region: CSATLQGEAFF. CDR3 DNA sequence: TGCAGCGCCACCCTTCAGGGTGAAGCTTTCTTT.

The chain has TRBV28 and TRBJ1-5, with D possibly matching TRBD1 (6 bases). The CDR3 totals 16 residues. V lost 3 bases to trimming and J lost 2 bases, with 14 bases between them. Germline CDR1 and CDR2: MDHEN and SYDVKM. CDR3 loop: CASSFRGVNGNQPQHF. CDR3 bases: TGTGCCAGCAGTTTCAGGGGCGTAAATGGCAATCAGCCCCAGCATTTT.

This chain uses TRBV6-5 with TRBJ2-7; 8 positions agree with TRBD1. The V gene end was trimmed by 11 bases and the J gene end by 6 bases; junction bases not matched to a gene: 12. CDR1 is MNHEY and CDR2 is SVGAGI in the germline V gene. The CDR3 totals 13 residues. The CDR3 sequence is CAGRQGPDLEQYF. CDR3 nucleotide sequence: TGTGCCGGTCGACAGGGGCCTGATCTCGAGCAGTACTTC.

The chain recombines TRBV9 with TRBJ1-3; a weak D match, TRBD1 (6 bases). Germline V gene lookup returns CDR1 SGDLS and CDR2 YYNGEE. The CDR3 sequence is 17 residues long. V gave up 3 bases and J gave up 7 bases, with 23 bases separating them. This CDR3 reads CASSANRDTSKRNTIYF. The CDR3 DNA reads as TGTGCCAGCAGCGCTAACCGGGACACCTCCAAGCGGAACACCATATATTTT. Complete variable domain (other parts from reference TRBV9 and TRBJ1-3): DSGVTQTPKHLITATGQRVTLRCSPRSGDLSVYWYQQSLDQGLQFLIQYYNGEERAKGNILERFSAQQFPDLHSELNLSSLELGDSALYFCASSANRDTSKRNTIYFGEGSWLTVV.

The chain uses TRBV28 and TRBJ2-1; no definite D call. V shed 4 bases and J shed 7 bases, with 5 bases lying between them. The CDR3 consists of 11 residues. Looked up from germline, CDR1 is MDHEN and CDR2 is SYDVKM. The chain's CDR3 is CASSYSNEQFF. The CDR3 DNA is TGTGCCAGCAGTTATAGTAATGAGCAGTTCTTC.

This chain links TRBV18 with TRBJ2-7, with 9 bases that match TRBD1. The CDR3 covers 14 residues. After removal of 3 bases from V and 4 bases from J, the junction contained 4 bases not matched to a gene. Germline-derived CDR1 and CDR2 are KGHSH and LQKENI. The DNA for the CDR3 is TGTGCCAGCTCACCGGGACAGGGAAAATACGAGCAGTACTTC. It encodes CASSPGQGKYEQYF.

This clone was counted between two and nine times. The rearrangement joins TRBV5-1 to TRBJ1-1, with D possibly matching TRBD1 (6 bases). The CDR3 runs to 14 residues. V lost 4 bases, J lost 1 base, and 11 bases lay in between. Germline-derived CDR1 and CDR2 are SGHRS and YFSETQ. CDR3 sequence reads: CASSPIQGNTEAFF. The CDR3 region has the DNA TGCGCCAGCAGCCCAATACAGGGGAACACTGAAGCTTTCTTT.

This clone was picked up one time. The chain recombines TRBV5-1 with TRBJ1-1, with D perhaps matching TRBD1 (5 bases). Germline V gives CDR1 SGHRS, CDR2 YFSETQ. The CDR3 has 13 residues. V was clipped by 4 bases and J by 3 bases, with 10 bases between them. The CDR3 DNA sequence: TGCGCCAGCAGCGGGGCAATTGACACTGAAGCTTTCTTT. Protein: CASSGAIDTEAFF.

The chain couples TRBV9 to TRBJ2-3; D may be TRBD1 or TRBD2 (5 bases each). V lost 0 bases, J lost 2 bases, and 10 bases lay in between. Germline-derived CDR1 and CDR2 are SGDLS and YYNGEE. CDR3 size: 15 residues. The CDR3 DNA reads TGTGCCAGCAGCGTAGATGTGGGGACCACAGATACGCAGTATTTT. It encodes CASSVDVGTTDTQYF.

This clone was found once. The CDR3 region has the DNA TGTGCCAGCAGCAGACAGGGCCCCAATCAGCCCCAGCATTTT. It specifies CASSRQGPNQPQHF. This chain connects TRBV5-4 to TRBJ1-5, with 7 positions matching TRBD1. Germline values: CDR1 SGHNT, CDR2 YYREEE (reference sequence). The CDR3 has 14 residues. Germline trimming cut 4 bases from V and 3 bases from J; bases unmatched to any gene: 4. The full variable domain, in which reference TRBV5-4 and TRBJ1-5 provide the parts outside the CDR3, is ETGVTQSPTHLIKTRGQQVTLRCSSQSGHNTVSWYQQALGQGPQFIFQYYREEENGRGNFPPRFSGLQFPNYSSELNVNALELDDSALYLCASSRQGPNQPQHFGDGTRLSIL.

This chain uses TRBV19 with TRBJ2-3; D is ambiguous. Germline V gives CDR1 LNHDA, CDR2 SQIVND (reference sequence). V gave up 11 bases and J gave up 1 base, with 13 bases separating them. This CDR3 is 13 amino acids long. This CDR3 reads CASSYSGTDTQYF. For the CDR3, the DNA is TGTGCCTCCTCCTATAGTGGCACAGATACGCAGTATTTT.

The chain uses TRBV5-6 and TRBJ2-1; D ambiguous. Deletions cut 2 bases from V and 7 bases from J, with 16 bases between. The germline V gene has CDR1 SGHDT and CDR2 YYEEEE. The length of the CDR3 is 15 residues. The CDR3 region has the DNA TGTGCCAGCAGCTTCGGTGTGATCAACGGGAATGAGCAGTTCTTC. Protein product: CASSFGVINGNEQFF.

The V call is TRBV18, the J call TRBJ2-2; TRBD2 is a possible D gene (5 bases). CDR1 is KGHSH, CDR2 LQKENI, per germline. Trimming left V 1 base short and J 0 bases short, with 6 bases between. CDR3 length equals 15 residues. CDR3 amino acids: CASSPRETNTGELFF. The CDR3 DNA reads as TGTGCCAGCTCACCACGGGAGACGAACACCGGGGAGCTGTTTTTT.

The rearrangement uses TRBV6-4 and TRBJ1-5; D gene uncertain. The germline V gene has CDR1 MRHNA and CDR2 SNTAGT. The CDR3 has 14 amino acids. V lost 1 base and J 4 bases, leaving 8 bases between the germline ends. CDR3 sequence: CASSDFAGNQPQHF. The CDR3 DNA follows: TGTGCCAGCAGTGACTTCGCCGGGAATCAGCCCCAGCATTTT.

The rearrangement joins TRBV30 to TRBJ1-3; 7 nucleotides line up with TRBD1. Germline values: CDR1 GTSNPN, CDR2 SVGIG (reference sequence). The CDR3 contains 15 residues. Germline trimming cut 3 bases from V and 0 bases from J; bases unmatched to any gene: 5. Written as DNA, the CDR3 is TGTGCCTGGAGAAAGGGACAGTCCTCTGGAAACACCATATATTTT. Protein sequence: CAWRKGQSSGNTIYF.

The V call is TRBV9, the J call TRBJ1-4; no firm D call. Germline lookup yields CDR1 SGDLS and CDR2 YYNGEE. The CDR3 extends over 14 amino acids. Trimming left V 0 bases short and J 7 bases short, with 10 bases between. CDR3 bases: TGTGCCAGCAGCGTAGAGCTGCGGGGTGAAAAACTGTTTTTT. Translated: CASSVELRGEKLFF.

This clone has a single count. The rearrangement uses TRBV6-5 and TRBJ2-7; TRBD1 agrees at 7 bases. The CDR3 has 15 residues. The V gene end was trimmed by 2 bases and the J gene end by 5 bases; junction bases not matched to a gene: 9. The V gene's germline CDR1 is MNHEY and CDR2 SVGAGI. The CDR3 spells CASSYPRQGKDEQYF. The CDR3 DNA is TGTGCCAGCAGTTACCCGAGACAGGGTAAAGACGAGCAGTACTTC.

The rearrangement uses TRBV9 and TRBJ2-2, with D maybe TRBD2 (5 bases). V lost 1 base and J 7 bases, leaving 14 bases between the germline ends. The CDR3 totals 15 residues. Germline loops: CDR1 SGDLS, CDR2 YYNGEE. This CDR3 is CASSVKGSVGGELFF. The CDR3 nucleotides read TGTGCCAGCAGCGTAAAGGGTAGCGTGGGCGGGGAGCTGTTTTTT.

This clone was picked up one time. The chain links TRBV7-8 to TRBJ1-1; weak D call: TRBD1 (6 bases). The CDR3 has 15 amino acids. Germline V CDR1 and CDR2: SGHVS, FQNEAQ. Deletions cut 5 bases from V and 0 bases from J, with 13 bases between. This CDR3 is CASSPGQLLNTEAFF. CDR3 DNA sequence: TGTGCCAGCAGCCCCGGACAGCTATTGAACACTGAAGCTTTCTTT.

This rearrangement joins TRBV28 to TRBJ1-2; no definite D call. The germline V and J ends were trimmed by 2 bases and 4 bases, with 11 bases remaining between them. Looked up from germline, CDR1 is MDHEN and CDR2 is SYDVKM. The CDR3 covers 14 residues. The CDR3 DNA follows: TGTGCCAGCAGTTTACAGGTTGGGTTCTATGGCTACACCTTC. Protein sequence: CASSLQVGFYGYTF.

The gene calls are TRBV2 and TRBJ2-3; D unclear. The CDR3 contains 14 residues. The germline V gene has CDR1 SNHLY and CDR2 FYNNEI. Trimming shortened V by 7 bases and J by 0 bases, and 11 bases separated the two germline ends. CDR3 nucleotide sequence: TGTGCCAGCATCCCAGGAGAAAGCACAGATACGCAGTATTTT. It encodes CASIPGESTDTQYF.

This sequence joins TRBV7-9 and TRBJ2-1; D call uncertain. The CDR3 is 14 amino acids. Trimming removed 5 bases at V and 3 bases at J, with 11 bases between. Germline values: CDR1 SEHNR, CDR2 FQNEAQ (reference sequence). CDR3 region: CASSARWNYNEQFF. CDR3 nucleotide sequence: TGTGCCAGCAGCGCCCGCTGGAACTACAATGAGCAGTTCTTC.

CDR3 region: CASSGTAGNTEAFF. The CDR3 nucleotides are TGTGCCAGTAGTGGAACGGCGGGCAACACTGAAGCTTTCTTT. The V gene is TRBV19, the J gene TRBJ1-1; D unclear. Trimming took 5 bases from V and 2 from J, leaving 12 bases between them. In germline, CDR1 is LNHDA, CDR2 SQIVND (reference sequence). The CDR3 has 14 residues. The full variable domain, rest sourced from reference TRBV19 and TRBJ1-1, is DGGITQSPKYLFRKEGQNVTLSCEQNLNHDAMYWYRQDPGQGLRLIYYSQIVNDFQKGDIAEGYSVSREKKESFPLTVTSAQKNPTAFYLCASSGTAGNTEAFFGQGTRLTVV.

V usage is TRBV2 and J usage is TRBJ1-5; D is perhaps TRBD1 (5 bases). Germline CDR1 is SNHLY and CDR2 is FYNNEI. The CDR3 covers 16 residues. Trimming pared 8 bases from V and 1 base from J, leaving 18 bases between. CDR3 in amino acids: CASDGATEGSNQPQHF. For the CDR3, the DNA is TGTGCCAGCGATGGGGCAACGGAGGGCAGCAATCAGCCCCAGCATTTT.